This is a list of T cell receptor beta chains from one sample in a study of blood T cell repertoires in COVID-19. Clones were sequenced by immunoSEQ multiplex PCR, and TCRdb holds only the in-frame ones, with some missing. Among tens of thousands of clones listed, about 91% were seen once. Sequenced input: peripheral blood. Receptor source: a man aged 60 to 75 with acute or convalescent COVID-19. Each CDR3 is given with its conserved first and last residue. D genes are given only for firm matches. Not every row has a clone size; where given, it reads once, few, many or a size class.

clone_size j_call d_call v_call cdr3_nt cdr3_aa
- TRBJ2-7 - TRBV6-2/TRBV6-3 TGTGCCAGCAGTTACGCAGGGCATGCCTACGAGCAGTACTTC CASSYAGHAYEQYF
- TRBJ2-7 TRBD1 TRBV5-1 TGCGCCAGCAGCCCGACAGGGGGATCGGGCGAGCAGTACTTC CASSPTGGSGEQYF
- TRBJ1-4 TRBD1 TRBV27 TGTGCCAGCAGTTTCCTGGGACAGGGGGATGAAAAACTGTTTTTT CASSFLGQGDEKLFF
- TRBJ2-5 - TRBV19 TGTGCCAGCCGCCTGGGCGAGACCCAGTACTTC CASRLGETQYF
- TRBJ2-5 TRBD2 TRBV5-1 TGCGCCAGCAGCTTGGAGCTAGCGGGAGGGCGAGAGACCCAGTACTTC CASSLELAGGRETQYF
- TRBJ2-5 - TRBV5-4 TGTGCCAGCAGCTTGGGGCGCGGCGGTGGGTACCAAGAGACCCAGTACTTC CASSLGRGGGYQETQYF
- TRBJ2-5 - TRBV9 TGTGCCAGCAGCGAGACAGGACGTGAGACCCAGTACTTC CASSETGRETQYF
- TRBJ2-3 TRBD2 TRBV2 TGTGCCGGAAAGGCTAGCGGGAGTCCAGATACGCAGTATTTT CAGKASGSPDTQYF
- TRBJ1-5 - TRBV28 TGTGCCAGCAGACCCCGCTCAGTGAGCAATCAGCCCCAGCATTTT CASRPRSVSNQPQHF
once TRBJ2-3 TRBD2 TRBV5-1 TGCGCCAGCAGCTCCCGGACTAGCGGGAGTGCAGATACGCAGTATTTT CASSSRTSGSADTQYF
- TRBJ2-7 TRBD2 TRBV6-2/TRBV6-3 TGTGCCAGCAGTACCCAACGACTAGCGGGTATAGTGGCGGGGCAGTACTTC CASSTQRLAGIVAGQYF
- TRBJ1-1 TRBD1 TRBV6-7 TGTGCCAGCAGTAGCCGGGACAGGGAACAGCCCCAACCCTGGCCGTTGGACCCGAACACTGAAGCTTTCTTT CASSSRDREQPQPWPLDPNTEAFF
once TRBJ2-5 TRBD2 TRBV6-2/TRBV6-3 TGTGCCAGCAGTTACTCCCTAGCGGGAGGCATACGGGAGACCCAGTACTTC CASSYSLAGGIRETQYF
- TRBJ2-7 - TRBV7-2 TGTGCCAGCAGCCAAAGGGGGACGGACTACGAGCAGTACTTC CASSQRGTDYEQYF
- TRBJ1-1 - TRBV11-3 TGTGCCAGCAGCATAGACCCCACGCCTATGAACACTGAAGCTTTCTTT CASSIDPTPMNTEAFF
- TRBJ2-7 - TRBV5-8 TGTGCCAGCAGCTCCATTCTGAACGCGGGACCAATTAATCTCTACGAGCAGTACTTC CASSSILNAGPINLYEQYF
- TRBJ2-7 - TRBV9 TGTGCCAGCAGCCCCGCTGGCTTCTACGAGCAGTACTTC CASSPAGFYEQYF
once TRBJ2-2 - TRBV6-4 TGTGCCAGCAGTCAGGGATCTAACACCGGGGAGCTGTTTTTT CASSQGSNTGELFF
- TRBJ1-3 - TRBV5-4 TGTGCCAGCAGCTCTCAGGGATCCATCTCTGGAAACACCATATATTTT CASSSQGSISGNTIYF
- TRBJ2-1 TRBD1 TRBV10-2 TGCGCCAGCAGTCGGGACGGACAGGGGGGTAGGAATGAGCAGTTCTTC CASSRDGQGGRNEQFF
- TRBJ2-7 - TRBV11-2 TGTGCCAGCAGCTTTTTCTCGTTGGTGGCTGTTTCCTACGAGCAGTACTTC CASSFFSLVAVSYEQYF
few TRBJ2-7 TRBD2 TRBV7-9 TGTGCCAGCAGCTTGGGGAGGGCACCTTACGAGCAGTACTTC CASSLGRAPYEQYF
- TRBJ1-6 TRBD1 TRBV6-5 TGTGCCAGCAGCCAACAGGGGGTGAATTCACCCCTCCACTTT CASSQQGVNSPLHF
- TRBJ2-1 - TRBV11-3 TGTGCCAGCAGCTTAGTTAGCGGTTTCCACAATGAGCAGTTCTTC CASSLVSGFHNEQFF